This note documents a single TCR beta chain sequence. Produced via immunoSEQ multiplex PCR; TCRdb's table is partial and in-frame only. The sample has around 92,000 clones; about 82% are singletons. This sample stems from a study of graft-versus-host responses after intestinal transplantation. Study details: Uniformly, recipients were administered anti-thymocyte globulin induction with subsequent tacrolimus and steroids for 2 to 3 years.

Germline V gene sequence: CDR1 SGHTA, CDR2 FQGNSA. Trimming cost V 1 base and J 5 bases, with 8 bases left between them. CDR3 length: 13 residues. The input for sequencing was PBMCs, taken 255 days after intestinal transplant. The TCR comes from a human patient who received an intestinal transplant, so some T cells may come from the graft donor. This chain links TRBV7-2 with TRBJ1-2; weak D call: TRBD1 (5 bases). The CDR3 region has the DNA TGTGCCAGCAGCTTAGGTCAGGGTTATGGCTACACCTTC. This gives the protein CASSLGQGYGYTF.